A single sample is the source of the 18 T cell receptor beta chains below, sequenced in a study of vaccination and CD4 T cells after COVID-19. Sequencing of cultured CD4+ T cell DNA used the Oncomine TCR Beta short-read assay. TCRdb independently ran MiXCR on the PCR reads; one entry per CDR3 protein. The table has 18,000 or so distinct CDR3 sequences, approximately 45% seen once; the top ten hold 4%. Treatment given: roughly nine-day PBMC culture with coronavirus spike peptide pools or control peptides (ViraFEST assay). Antigens for these TCRs are unknown. Sequencing was performed on CD4+ T cells from blood, cultured in vitro, taken before SARS-CoV-2 vaccination. Receptors were obtained from a human donor who had recovered from COVID-19.

The chain carries TRBV10-3 and TRBJ2-6; 8 bases agree with TRBD2. Unmatched junction bases numbered 11, after V lost 4 bases and J lost 0 bases. The CDR3 extends over 19 amino acids. Germline CDR1 reads ENHRY; CDR2 reads SYGVKD. The CDR3 loop is CAISGAGGAPVSGANVLTF. CDR3 nucleotide sequence: TGTGCCATCAGTGGTGCGGGGGGCGCTCCGGTCTCTGGGGCCAACGTCCTGACTTTC.

This clonotype was seen a handful of times. The chain recombines TRBV27 with TRBJ1-3; 7 nucleotides match TRBD1. This CDR3 is built from 14 residues. Germline CDR1 reads MNHEY; CDR2 reads SMNVEV (reference sequence). V was pared by 6 bases and J by 4 bases, with 6 bases of the junction left unmatched. CDR3 region: CASSRRGHGNTIYF. CDR3 in DNA: TGTGCCAGCAGCCGAAGGGGGCACGGAAACACCATATATTTT.

The rearrangement uses TRBV7-2 and TRBJ2-3, with unresolved D. The V end was cut by 1 base, the J end by 2 bases, with 4 bases between. There are 13 residues in the CDR3. Germline V gives CDR1 SGHTA, CDR2 FQGNSA. In nucleotides, the CDR3 is TGTGCCAGCAGCTTAGGAGACACAGATACGCAGTATTTT. It is translated as CASSLGDTDTQYF. The whole variable domain, filled in from reference TRBV7-2 and TRBJ2-3, reads GAGVSQSPSNKVTEKGKDVELRCDPISGHTALYWYRQSLGQGLEFLIYFQGNSAPDKSGLPSDRFSAERTGGSVSTLTIQRTQQEDSAVYLCASSLGDTDTQYFGPGTRLTVL.

CDR3 residues: CSARITGGGETQYF. CDR3 sequence (DNA): TGCAGTGCTCGAATAACAGGGGGCGGAGAGACCCAGTACTTC. The V and J genes are TRBV20-1 and TRBJ2-5, with 9 bases that match TRBD1. V was clipped by 5 bases and J by 4 bases; unmatched bases: 8. CDR1 and CDR2 (germline): DFQATT, SNEGSKA (reference sequence). The CDR3 covers 14 residues.

The V and J genes are TRBV20-1 and TRBJ2-7; TRBD2 agrees at 11 bases. The CDR3 length is 15 residues. V shed 6 bases, J shed 7 bases, and the junction held 14 bases outside the gene matches. Germline V gene lookup returns CDR1 DFQATT and CDR2 SNEGSKA (reference sequence). The CDR3 protein is CSAEHLAGGLNEQYF. The CDR3 DNA sequence: TGCAGTGCAGAGCACCTAGCGGGAGGTTTAAATGAGCAGTACTTC.

This clonotype came up a few times. The V call is TRBV4-2, the J call TRBJ1-1; perhaps TRBD1 as D (5 bases). The CDR3 is 16 amino acids. V was pared by 1 base and J by 0 bases, with 12 bases between. The germline V gene encodes CDR1 LGHNA and CDR2 YNFKEQ. CDR3 coding DNA: TGTGCCAGCAGCCAAGCTGCAGGGCCTATGAACACTGAAGCTTTCTTT. Residues: CASSQAAGPMNTEAFF.

V usage is TRBV11-3 and J usage is TRBJ2-7, with 16 positions matching TRBD2. Germline V lookup: CDR1 SGHNT, CDR2 YENEEA. The CDR3 is 20 residues long. The V gene end was trimmed by 0 bases and the J gene end by 0 bases; junction bases not matched to a gene: 8. CDR3 in amino acids: CASSLESLGTSGRASYEQYF. The CDR3 DNA reads as TGTGCCAGCAGCTTAGAGTCTCTAGGGACTAGCGGGAGGGCCTCCTACGAGCAGTACTTC.

CDR3 in DNA: TGTGCCAGCAGTTCCCCATCCACGGAAGTTGGCTATGGCTACACCTTC. As protein: CASSSPSTEVGYGYTF. The chain joins TRBV28 to TRBJ1-2, with unresolved D. This CDR3 has 16 residues. V lost 4 bases to trimming and J lost 4 bases, with 19 bases between them. Germline V gene lookup returns CDR1 MDHEN and CDR2 SYDVKM.

This chain connects TRBV5-6 to TRBJ2-7, with 10 nucleotides matching TRBD1. With 0 bases clipped from V and 0 bases from J, the junction kept 6 bases outside the gene matches. The CDR3 consists of 17 residues. Germline V gene sequence: CDR1 SGHDT, CDR2 YYEEEE. The CDR3 spells CASSLEGQGRSSYEQYF. CDR3 bases: TGTGCCAGCAGCTTGGAGGGACAGGGGAGAAGCTCCTACGAGCAGTACTTC.

This clonotype has only one observation. V usage is TRBV20-1 and J usage is TRBJ2-1; D may match TRBD1 or TRBD2 (5 bases each). CDR3 length equals 16 residues. Per the germline V gene, CDR1 is DFQATT and CDR2 is SNEGSKA (reference sequence). V shed 3 bases and J shed 0 bases, with 15 bases lying between them. The CDR3 region has the DNA TGCAGTGCTAGGGTCTCGACAGCGGACTCCTACAATGAGCAGTTCTTC. It codes for CSARVSTADSYNEQFF.

The CDR3, as DNA: TGTGCCAGCAGGGCTTCGACAGGTCGTTCACCCCTCCACTTT. Translation gives CASRASTGRSPLHF. This chain uses TRBV6-2 or TRBV6-3 with TRBJ1-6; D may be TRBD1 (6 bases). The length of the CDR3 is 14 residues. The ends were cut back, 6 bases at V and 9 bases at J, with 15 bases in the middle. Germline CDR1 and CDR2: MNHEY and SVGEGT.

This chain uses TRBV20-1 with TRBJ2-3; D is ambiguous. This CDR3 contains 15 residues. V lost 4 bases and J 1 base, leaving 15 bases between the germline ends. In germline, CDR1 is DFQATT, CDR2 SNEGSKA (reference sequence). CDR3 coding DNA: TGCAGTGCTACAGAGTTGGTTATCGGCACAGATACGCAGTATTTT. Amino acids: CSATELVIGTDTQYF.

The chain couples TRBV29-1 to TRBJ2-5; D unclear. Trimming removed 7 bases at V and 2 bases at J, with 17 bases between. Germline CDR1 reads SQVTM; CDR2 reads ANQGSEA. The CDR3 spans 14 residues. In DNA form, the CDR3 reads TGCAGCGCCCAACCGTTCGTCCTTCAAGAGACCCAGTACTTC. Its protein is CSAQPFVLQETQYF.

The J gene is TRBJ2-5, the V gene TRBV15; D perhaps matches TRBD2 (5 bases). The V end lost 3 bases, the J end lost 4 bases, and 9 bases lay between the germline ends. This CDR3 region has 13 residues. Germline CDR1 reads LNHNV; CDR2 reads YYDKDF (reference sequence). DNA for the CDR3: TGTGCCACCAGCAGTGGGCTAGCAGAGACCCAGTACTTC. Protein product: CATSSGLAETQYF.

The genes are TRBV19 and TRBJ2-7; 12 positions match TRBD2. Germline CDR1 LNHDA, CDR2 SQIVND (reference sequence). V lost 1 base, J lost 6 bases, and 7 bases stayed unmatched. The CDR3 has 16 amino acids. This CDR3 is CASSIGLAGAIGEQYF. The CDR3 DNA reads as TGTGCCAGTAGTATAGGACTAGCGGGAGCGATTGGCGAGCAGTACTTC.

The V and J genes are TRBV3-1 and TRBJ1-2, with 9 positions matching TRBD1. The ends lost 1 base at V and 7 bases at J; junction bases unmatched: 1. From germline, CDR1 is LGHDT and CDR2 YNNKEL (reference sequence). The CDR3 consists of 13 residues. The CDR3 sequence: CASSQGQGGGYTF. CDR3 in DNA: TGTGCCAGCAGCCAAGGACAGGGGGGTGGCTACACCTTC.

This chain connects TRBV5-4 to TRBJ1-3; D is uncertain. Trimming stripped 0 bases from V and 1 base from J, with 5 bases between. This CDR3 region has 14 residues. CDR1 is SGHNT, CDR2 YYREEE, per germline (reference sequence). The CDR3 sequence: CASSLEVSGNTIYF. The CDR3 DNA sequence: TGTGCCAGCAGCTTGGAAGTATCTGGAAACACCATATATTTT.

This chain's CDR3 is CASSITLRSHTEAFF. The CDR3 nucleotides are TGTGCCAGTAGTATAACCTTGCGGTCACACACTGAAGCTTTCTTT. The chain uses TRBV19 and TRBJ1-1; no reliable D call. V was trimmed by 2 bases and J by 3 bases, leaving 13 bases between them. The CDR3 runs to 15 residues. Germline V gene lookup returns CDR1 LNHDA and CDR2 SQIVND (reference sequence).